This is a list of T cell receptor beta chains from one sample in a study of regulatory T cells in long-lasting Graves disease. TCRdb re-called the multiplex PCR reads with MiXCR, one entry per CDR3 protein. The sample contains over 400,000 distinct CDR3 sequences, around 15% of which appear only once. The same sample was also used in a study of T cells in Graves' hyperthyroidism and ophthalmopathy.

Sequencing was performed on peripheral blood mononuclear cells (PBMCs), taken at new diagnosis, from a patient treated with antithyroid drugs. These receptors were collected from a woman between 45 and 65 years old with Graves disease. CDR3s include the opening cysteine and the closing phenylalanine or tryptophan. The D gene is left open where the match is weak. Size is stated for part of the rows, as once, few or many counts, or as a class when the clone is expanded.

CDR3nt: TGCGCCAGTAGTAGGGACAGGGCCGCGAACACCGGGGAGCTGTTTTTT
CDR3aa: CASSRDRAANTGELFF
v_gene: TRBV4-1
d_gene: TRBD1
abundance: few
j_gene: TRBJ2-2

CDR3nt: TGTGCCAGCAGCTTAGAAGCCGACAATGAGCAGTTCTTC
CDR3aa: CASSLEADNEQFF
v_gene: TRBV7-6
d_gene: .
abundance: .
j_gene: TRBJ2-1

CDR3nt: TGCGCCAGGAATTTGGGGAATGGACTAGCGGGAAGCTACGAGCAGTACTTC
CDR3aa: CARNLGNGLAGSYEQYF
v_gene: TRBV10-1
d_gene: TRBD2
abundance: many
j_gene: TRBJ2-7

CDR3nt: TGTGCCAGCAGAATAGATAGGGGACTTAACAATGAGCAGTTCTTC
CDR3aa: CASRIDRGLNNEQFF
v_gene: TRBV2
d_gene: .
abundance: many
j_gene: TRBJ2-1

CDR3nt: TGTGCCAGCAGCCAACCTAGCGGGATGTACCAAGAGACCCAGTACTTC
CDR3aa: CASSQPSGMYQETQYF
v_gene: TRBV3-1
d_gene: TRBD2
abundance: many
j_gene: TRBJ2-5

CDR3nt: TGTGCCAGCAGTTCCGAACCCGGAAATCGCACAGATACGCAGTATTTT
CDR3aa: CASSSEPGNRTDTQYF
v_gene: TRBV12-3/TRBV12-4
d_gene: .
abundance: few
j_gene: TRBJ2-3

CDR3nt: TGTGCCAGCAGTTCGTCAGGGGTCTATAGCAATGAGCAGTTCTTC
CDR3aa: CASSSSGVYSNEQFF
v_gene: TRBV28
d_gene: .
abundance: many
j_gene: TRBJ2-1

CDR3nt: TGTGCCACCAGCAGACGGACTCTGAGCACAGATACGCAGTATTTT
CDR3aa: CATSRRTLSTDTQYF
v_gene: TRBV15
d_gene: .
abundance: .
j_gene: TRBJ2-3

CDR3nt: TGTGCCAGCAGCCTTATGTTCAGCAATCAGCCCCAGCATTTT
CDR3aa: CASSLMFSNQPQHF
v_gene: TRBV7-2
d_gene: .
abundance: many
j_gene: TRBJ1-5

CDR3nt: TGTGCCAGCAGCGGGGGAGCGGGGTTCCATGAGCAGTTCTTC
CDR3aa: CASSGGAGFHEQFF
v_gene: TRBV9
d_gene: TRBD2
abundance: many
j_gene: TRBJ2-1

CDR3nt: TGTGCCAGCAGCTCGGACATGGGAAACACCATATATTTT
CDR3aa: CASSSDMGNTIYF
v_gene: TRBV7-6
d_gene: .
abundance: few
j_gene: TRBJ1-3

CDR3nt: TGTGCCAGCAAACAGGGGGGAGGGCGATACAATGAGCAGTTCTTC
CDR3aa: CASKQGGGRYNEQFF
v_gene: TRBV6-1
d_gene: .
abundance: .
j_gene: TRBJ2-1

CDR3nt: TGTGCCAGCAGCCGTATCAGGGGGAACGGCTACACCTTC
CDR3aa: CASSRIRGNGYTF
v_gene: TRBV3-1
d_gene: TRBD1
abundance: .
j_gene: TRBJ1-2

CDR3nt: TGTGCCAGCACTCCGACCGGCAGGGTCGACAACGAGCAGTACTTC
CDR3aa: CASTPTGRVDNEQYF
v_gene: TRBV27
d_gene: .
abundance: few
j_gene: TRBJ2-7

CDR3nt: TGCGCCAGCAGCCAAGATTTACGGATAACCTACAATGAGCAGTTCTTC
CDR3aa: CASSQDLRITYNEQFF
v_gene: TRBV4-1
d_gene: .
abundance: .
j_gene: TRBJ2-1

CDR3nt: TGTGCCAGCAGTTACACCAGGTCTGAAAAACTGTTTTTT
CDR3aa: CASSYTRSEKLFF
v_gene: TRBV6-2/TRBV6-3
d_gene: .
abundance: .
j_gene: TRBJ1-4

CDR3nt: TGTGCCAGCAGTGTCGTCAGGGGAGTTAGCGGGAGAGGAGAGACCCAGTACTTC
CDR3aa: CASSVVRGVSGRGETQYF
v_gene: TRBV6-1
d_gene: TRBD2
abundance: many
j_gene: TRBJ2-5

CDR3nt: TGTGCCAGCAGCTTACTGGGATTGGCAGATACGCAGTATTTT
CDR3aa: CASSLLGLADTQYF
v_gene: TRBV7-9
d_gene: .
abundance: many
j_gene: TRBJ2-3

CDR3nt: TGTGCCAGCAGCACCGGGACAGGGGATTACGAGCAGTACTTC
CDR3aa: CASSTGTGDYEQYF
v_gene: TRBV7-9
d_gene: TRBD1
abundance: many
j_gene: TRBJ2-7

CDR3nt: TGCAGCGTTGTTTGGGTGGCGGAGACCCAGTACTTC
CDR3aa: CSVVWVAETQYF
v_gene: TRBV29-1
d_gene: .
abundance: few
j_gene: TRBJ2-5

CDR3nt: TGTGCCAGCAGTTACGGACAGGAAAGCTGTTCTGGCTACACCTTC
CDR3aa: CASSYGQESCSGYTF
v_gene: TRBV6-7
d_gene: TRBD1
abundance: .
j_gene: TRBJ1-2

CDR3nt: TGTGCCAGCAGTAATGGACAGTTCATGAACACTGAAGCTTTCTTT
CDR3aa: CASSNGQFMNTEAFF
v_gene: TRBV6-2/TRBV6-3
d_gene: .
abundance: many
j_gene: TRBJ1-1